The 31 T cell receptor beta chains below come from one sample, sequenced in a study of T-cell reconstitution after alpha-beta-depleted transplantation in children. TCRbeta library preparation incorporated unique molecular identifiers. In TCRdb, the PCR reads were re-called with MiXCR into one record per CDR3 protein. The table lists roughly 500,000 distinct CDR3 sequences, about 30% of them singletons. The sample here was PBMCs from the stem cell graft donor, taken from the stem cell graft. These receptors all stem from a human donor who donated a stem cell graft to a child with aplastic anemia.

This clonotype turned up a few times. The rearrangement links TRBV4-3 to TRBJ2-1; TRBD1 agrees at 8 bases. CDR1 and CDR2 from the germline V gene are LGHNA and YSLEER. V trimming: 4 bases; J trimming: 8 bases; junction bases outside the gene matches: 10. CDR3 length: 15 amino acids. This chain's CDR3 is CASSLRDRSLDEQFF. The CDR3 DNA reads TGCGCCAGCAGCCTAAGGGACAGGTCTTTGGATGAGCAGTTCTTC.

This clonotype has just a few counts. The rearrangement joins TRBV20-1 to TRBJ2-3; 8 positions match TRBD2. The CDR3 length is 12 residues. Germline lookup yields CDR1 DFQATT and CDR2 SNEGSKA (reference sequence). V trimming: 3 bases; J trimming: 6 bases; junction bases outside the gene matches: 2. CDR3 protein: CSASGRADTQYF. In DNA form, the CDR3 reads TGCAGTGCTAGCGGGAGGGCCGATACGCAGTATTTT.

The chain couples TRBV6-1 to TRBJ1-5, with D hard to call. Between the trimmed V and J ends, which lost 2 bases and 0 bases, there was a span of 5 bases. The germline CDR1 and CDR2 sequences are MNHNS and SASEGT. The CDR3 contains 14 residues. CDR3 nucleotide sequence: TGTGCCAGCAGTGAACGTGATAGCAATCAGCCCCAGCATTTT. Translated: CASSERDSNQPQHF.

The V call is TRBV10-3, the J call TRBJ1-1; D unresolved. V was clipped by 5 bases and J by 8 bases, with 12 bases between them. The CDR3 runs to 12 residues. The germline V gene has CDR1 ENHRY and CDR2 SYGVKD. The chain's CDR3 is CAISPDEREAFF. The CDR3 DNA follows: TGTGCCATCAGTCCAGACGAGCGAGAAGCTTTCTTT.

This clonotype was recorded only once. Germline and junction disagree at one end, which may indicate a read error. The J gene is TRBJ2-1, the V gene TRBV4-1, with unresolved D. Germline V gene data show CDR1 as MGHRA and CDR2 as YSYEKL. The CDR3 length is 14 residues. The CDR3: CASIQGLDYNEQFF. CDR3 in DNA: TGCGCCAGCATCCAAGGTCTAGACTACAATGAGCAGTTCTTC.

J is TRBJ2-1 and V is TRBV9; D remains unclear. Germline V gives CDR1 SGDLS, CDR2 YYNGEE. The CDR3 is 14 residues long. Trimming took off 1 base at V and 0 bases at J, with 5 bases between the two ends. CDR3 nucleotides: TGTGCCAGCAGCGTAAGTAGCTCCTACAATGAGCAGTTCTTC. Amino acids: CASSVSSSYNEQFF.

This sequence joins TRBV5-1 and TRBJ2-5, with D perhaps matching TRBD2 (5 bases). The germline V gene has CDR1 SGHRS and CDR2 YFSETQ. Trimming removed 0 bases at V and 2 bases at J, with 14 bases between. The CDR3 sequence is 16 residues long. The CDR3 loop reads CASSLEVRGQQETQYF. As DNA, the CDR3 is TGCGCCAGCAGCTTGGAAGTGCGCGGGCAGCAAGAGACCCAGTACTTC.

V is TRBV6-1 and J is TRBJ2-4; 8 positions match TRBD1. V lost 6 bases to trimming and J lost 8 bases; unmatched junction nucleotides: 12. In germline, CDR1 is MNHNS, CDR2 SASEGT. The CDR3 extends over 15 amino acids. The CDR3 spells CASRPLQGDSDIQYF. The CDR3 DNA sequence: TGTGCCAGCAGACCCCTACAGGGGGATTCGGACATTCAGTACTTC.

The CDR3: CASSVDRGGRTGYTF. The CDR3 bases are TGTGCCAGCAGCGTAGACAGGGGGGGGAGGACCGGCTACACCTTC. This sequence joins TRBV9 and TRBJ1-2, with 8 bases fitting TRBD1. CDR3 length: 15 residues. With 0 bases clipped from V and 8 bases from J, the junction kept 9 bases outside the gene matches. Germline CDR1 SGDLS, CDR2 YYNGEE.

This clonotype has just a few counts. V is TRBV20-1 and J is TRBJ1-2; TRBD1 matches at 7 bases. Trimming took 6 bases from V and 3 from J; bases not matched to a gene: 13. Per germline, CDR1 DFQATT and CDR2 SNEGSKA (reference sequence). The CDR3 length is 15 residues. The CDR3 DNA follows: TGCAGTGCCATAGATCCACACAGGGGCCACTATGGCTACACCTTC. Its translation is CSAIDPHRGHYGYTF.

The chain links TRBV4-3 to TRBJ2-3, with D possibly called TRBD1 or TRBD2 (6 bases each). CDR3 length: 16 residues. Germline CDR1 LGHNA, CDR2 YSLEER. V lost 0 bases and J lost 3, with 13 bases in between. CDR3 nucleotides: TGCGCCAGCAGCCAAGACTACAGGGCGGGGACAGATACGCAGTATTTT. It codes for CASSQDYRAGTDTQYF.

J is TRBJ1-1 and V is TRBV7-2; no clear D. CDR3 length equals 14 residues. The germline V gene encodes CDR1 SGHTA and CDR2 FQGNSA. Trimming pared 1 base from V and 4 bases from J, leaving 10 bases between. The CDR3 nucleotides read TGTGCCAGCAGCTTAGGTCCGTTGCGCACTGAAGCTTTCTTT. Amino acids: CASSLGPLRTEAFF. Looking up the rest from reference TRBV7-2 and TRBJ1-1 gives the full variable domain: GAGVSQSPSNKVTEKGKDVELRCDPISGHTALYWYRQSLGQGLEFLIYFQGNSAPDKSGLPSDRFSAERTGGSVSTLTIQRTQQEDSAVYLCASSLGPLRTEAFFGQGTRLTVV.

This clonotype was picked up a small number of times. The chain joins TRBV30 to TRBJ1-1; no clear D gene. The CDR3 spans 13 residues. V was clipped by 6 bases and J by 4 bases, with 15 bases between them. Germline V gene lookup returns CDR1 GTSNPN and CDR2 SVGIG (reference sequence). The CDR3 DNA is TGTGCCTGCGCAATCGACCGGGGCACTGAAGCTTTCTTT. This gives the protein CACAIDRGTEAFF.

V gene TRBV7-6 combines with J gene TRBJ2-5; D is undetermined. Germline V lookup: CDR1 SGHVS, CDR2 FNYEAQ. V was cut by 6 bases and J by 3 bases, with 14 bases left in between. The CDR3 spans 14 residues. CDR3 protein: CASSPSWQEETQYF. In DNA, the CDR3 is TGTGCCAGCAGTCCCTCGTGGCAGGAAGAGACCCAGTACTTC.

The gene calls are TRBV29-1 and TRBJ2-3, with 10 positions matching TRBD2. With V trimmed by 6 bases and J by 0 bases, 9 bases remained unmatched. Germline lookup yields CDR1 SQVTM and CDR2 ANQGSEA. The CDR3 contains 16 residues. The CDR3 nucleotides read TGCAGCGTCGACAATAGCGGGAGGCATAGCACAGATACGCAGTATTTT. Protein product: CSVDNSGRHSTDTQYF.

This chain joins TRBV6-2 or TRBV6-3 and TRBJ1-1; D is perhaps TRBD1 (6 bases). In germline, CDR1 is MNHEY, CDR2 SVGEGT. Trimming removed 2 bases from V and 8 bases from J, with 9 bases in between. This CDR3 has 12 residues. Here the CDR3 DNA reads TGTGCCAGCAGTTACATGGGGGCCGAAGCTTTCTTT. Translated: CASSYMGAEAFF.

V usage is TRBV7-6 and J usage is TRBJ2-7; D not resolved. The germline gives CDR1 SGHVS, CDR2 FNYEAQ. This CDR3 has 15 residues. V lost 0 bases and J 1 base, leaving 10 bases between the germline ends. The CDR3 protein is CASSLAVRSSYEQYF. CDR3 nucleotide sequence: TGTGCCAGCAGCTTAGCGGTCAGGAGTTCCTACGAGCAGTACTTC. Filled out from reference TRBV7-6 and TRBJ2-7, the complete variable domain reads GAGVSQSPRYKVTKRGQDVALRCDPISGHVSLYWYRQALGQGPEFLTYFNYEAQQDKSGLPNDRFSAERPEGSISTLTIQRTEQRDSAMYRCASSLAVRSSYEQYFGPGTRLTVT.

This rearrangement joins TRBV28 to TRBJ1-1; D might be TRBD1 (6 bases). Germline CDR1 MDHEN, CDR2 SYDVKM. Trimming removed 6 bases at V and 2 bases at J, with 13 bases between. The CDR3 consists of 14 residues. The CDR3 loop is CASRTTGDNTEAFF. CDR3 nucleotides: TGTGCCAGCAGGACGACAGGAGATAACACTGAAGCTTTCTTT.

In its sample, this clonotype was seen a few times. J is TRBJ1-2 and V is TRBV20-1; D remains unclear. V was pared by 8 bases and J by 0 bases, with 13 bases between. Germline CDR1 and CDR2: DFQATT and SNEGSKA (reference sequence). The CDR3 spans 13 residues. CDR3 nucleotides: TGCAGTTTCGGAGGTGGGGCTAACTATGGCTACACCTTC. Translated, it gives CSFGGGANYGYTF.

This clonotype appeared a few times. The rearrangement links TRBV7-2 to TRBJ2-1; no reliable D call. The V and J ends lost 4 bases and 0 bases respectively, with 10 bases between them. CDR3 size: 15 residues. From germline, CDR1 is SGHTA and CDR2 FQGNSA. DNA of the CDR3: TGTGCCAGCAGCTCAAGCAGACGCTCCTACAATGAGCAGTTCTTC. Its translation: CASSSSRRSYNEQFF. Looking up the rest from reference TRBV7-2 and TRBJ2-1 gives the full variable domain: GAGVSQSPSNKVTEKGKDVELRCDPISGHTALYWYRQSLGQGLEFLIYFQGNSAPDKSGLPSDRFSAERTGGSVSTLTIQRTQQEDSAVYLCASSSSRRSYNEQFFGPGTRLTVL.

This chain uses TRBV9 with TRBJ2-3; 8 positions agree with TRBD1. J was trimmed by 0 bases and V by 4 bases; bases with no gene match: 10. The CDR3 contains 17 residues. Per the germline V gene, CDR1 is SGDLS and CDR2 is YYNGEE. The CDR3: CASSSRDGDRSTDTQYF. CDR3 nucleotide sequence: TGTGCCAGCAGCTCTCGCGATGGGGACAGGAGCACAGATACGCAGTATTTT. Full variable domain (missing parts from reference TRBV9 and TRBJ2-3): DSGVTQTPKHLITATGQRVTLRCSPRSGDLSVYWYQQSLDQGLQFLIQYYNGEERAKGNILERFSAQQFPDLHSELNLSSLELGDSALYFCASSSRDGDRSTDTQYFGPGTRLTVL.

The rearrangement uses TRBV29-1 and TRBJ2-7; 8 bases agree with TRBD1. The CDR3 runs 13 residues. V dropped 5 bases and J dropped 3; count of bases not matched to a gene: 6. Per germline, CDR1 SQVTM and CDR2 ANQGSEA. CDR3 sequence (DNA): TGCAGCGTTTCCGGGACAGGCGTCTACGAGCAGTACTTC. Protein sequence: CSVSGTGVYEQYF.

V gene TRBV7-9 combines with J gene TRBJ2-2, with D unclear. This CDR3 spans 16 amino acids. Per the germline V gene, CDR1 is SEHNR and CDR2 is FQNEAQ (reference sequence). V was pared by 4 bases and J by 0 bases, with 12 bases between. CDR3 residues: CASSYLEQANTGELFF. CDR3 nucleotide sequence: TGTGCCAGCAGCTATCTCGAGCAAGCGAACACCGGGGAGCTGTTTTTT.

The chain has TRBV6-5 and TRBJ2-3; 8 bases align to TRBD1. The length of the CDR3 is 12 residues. V trimming: 6 bases; J trimming: 13 bases; junction bases outside the gene matches: 9. Germline CDR1 reads MNHEY; CDR2 reads SVGAGI. CDR3 DNA: TGTGCCAGCAGACGGGGACAGGAGAAGGAGTATTTT. Translated: CASRRGQEKEYF.

The J gene is TRBJ2-3, the V gene TRBV5-5; D not certain. Germline V lookup: CDR1 SGHKS, CDR2 YYEKEE (reference sequence). The CDR3 sequence is 17 residues long. Between the trimmed V and J ends, which lost 0 bases and 0 bases, there was a span of 14 bases. CDR3 in DNA: TGTGCCAGCAGCTTGGAGGTCGGCGTTACTAGCACAGATACGCAGTATTTT. Amino acid sequence: CASSLEVGVTSTDTQYF.

The CDR3 here is CSASWDVLCSYEQYV. In DNA form, the CDR3 reads TGCAGTGCTAGCTGGGATGTCCTCTGCTCCTACGAGCAGTACGTC. The chain employs TRBV20-1 and TRBJ2-7; D gene ambiguous. Germline V gene lookup returns CDR1 DFQATT and CDR2 SNEGSKA (reference sequence). Deletions cut 3 bases from V and 0 bases from J, with 15 bases between. The CDR3 has 15 residues.

This clonotype has more than one count but fewer than ten. The V and J genes are TRBV7-2 and TRBJ1-5; TRBD1 matches 8 bases. Germline lookup yields CDR1 SGHTA and CDR2 FQGNSA. The trim removed 6 bases at V and 0 bases at J, leaving 1 base unmatched. The CDR3 totals 14 residues. The CDR3 coding sequence is TGTGCCAGCAGTCAGGGGGCTAGCAATCAGCCCCAGCATTTT. Translated, it gives CASSQGASNQPQHF.

This clonotype turned up a few times. V is TRBV6-4 and J is TRBJ2-2, with D perhaps assigned TRBD1 or TRBD2 (5 bases each). Deletions cut 5 bases from V and 2 bases from J, with 9 bases between. Per germline, CDR1 MRHNA and CDR2 SNTAGT. The CDR3 has 14 amino acids. CDR3 protein: CASSRDGNTGELFF. DNA for the CDR3: TGTGCCAGCAGTCGGGACGGTAACACCGGGGAGCTGTTTTTT.

This chain uses TRBV7-2 with TRBJ2-7, with 12 bases identical to TRBD2. The CDR3 runs to 16 residues. Germline loops: CDR1 SGHTA, CDR2 FQGNSA. Trimming at V came to 5 bases and at J to 4 bases, leaving 9 bases not matched to a gene. The CDR3 bases are TGTGCCAGCAGCCCGGAGACTAGCGGGAGAGGATACGAGCAGTACTTC. Translation gives CASSPETSGRGYEQYF.

The J gene is TRBJ2-7, the V gene TRBV11-1; 8 bases map to TRBD1. The length of the CDR3 is 12 residues. Trimming removed 6 bases from V and 5 bases from J; junction bases left unmatched: 3. Germline assignment: CDR1 SGHAT and CDR2 FQDESV (reference sequence). DNA of the CDR3: TGTGCCAGCAGAACGGACAGGGACGAGCAGTACTTC. Its translation: CASRTDRDEQYF.

The V and J genes are TRBV30 and TRBJ2-6, with D uncertain. This CDR3 comprises 12 residues. The germline gives CDR1 GTSNPN, CDR2 SVGIG (reference sequence). In DNA, the CDR3 is TGTGCGCTGGGGTCCGGGGCCAACGTCCTGACTTTC. This encodes CALGSGANVLTF.